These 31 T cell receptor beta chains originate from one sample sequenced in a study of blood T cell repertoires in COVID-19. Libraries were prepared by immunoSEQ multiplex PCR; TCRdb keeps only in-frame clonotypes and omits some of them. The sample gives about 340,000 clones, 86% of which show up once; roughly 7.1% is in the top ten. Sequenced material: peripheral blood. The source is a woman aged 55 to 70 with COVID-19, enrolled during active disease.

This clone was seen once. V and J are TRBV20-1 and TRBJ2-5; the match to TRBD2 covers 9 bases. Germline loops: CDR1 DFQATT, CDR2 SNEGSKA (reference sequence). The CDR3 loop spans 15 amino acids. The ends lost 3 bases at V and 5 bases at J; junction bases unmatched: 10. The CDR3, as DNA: TGCAGTGCTAGTGGTAGCGGGGGCTTCGGGGAGACCCAGTACTTC. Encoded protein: CSASGSGGFGETQYF.

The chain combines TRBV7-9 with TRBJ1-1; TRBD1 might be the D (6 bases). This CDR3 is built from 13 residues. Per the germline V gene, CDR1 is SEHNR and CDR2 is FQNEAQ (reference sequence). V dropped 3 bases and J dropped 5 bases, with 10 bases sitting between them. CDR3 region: CASSFGQTTEAFF. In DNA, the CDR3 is TGTGCCAGCAGCTTCGGACAGACGACTGAAGCTTTCTTT.

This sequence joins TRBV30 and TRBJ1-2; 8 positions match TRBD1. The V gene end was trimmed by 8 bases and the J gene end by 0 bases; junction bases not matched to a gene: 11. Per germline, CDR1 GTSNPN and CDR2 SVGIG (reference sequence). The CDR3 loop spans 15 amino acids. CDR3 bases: TGTGCCCGAGATGCCGGGACAGGCCCTAACTATGGCTACACCTTC. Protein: CARDAGTGPNYGYTF.

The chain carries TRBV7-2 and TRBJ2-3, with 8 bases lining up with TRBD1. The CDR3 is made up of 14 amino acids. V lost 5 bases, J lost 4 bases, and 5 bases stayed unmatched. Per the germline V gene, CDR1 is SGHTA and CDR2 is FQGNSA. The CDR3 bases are TGTGCCAGCAGCATCGACAGGGGCGCAGATACGCAGTATTTT. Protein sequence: CASSIDRGADTQYF.

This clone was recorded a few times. The chain's CDR3 is CASSPPNAGVNEQFF. The CDR3 DNA reads as TGTGCCAGCAGCCCGCCTAATGCAGGGGTAAATGAGCAGTTCTTC. The rearrangement uses TRBV7-9 and TRBJ2-1; weak D call: TRBD1 (6 bases). The CDR3 spans 15 residues. The V end lost 5 bases, the J end lost 7 bases, and 18 bases lay between the germline ends. From germline, CDR1 is SEHNR and CDR2 FQNEAQ (reference sequence). The full variable domain, completed using reference TRBV7-9 and TRBJ2-1, is DTGVSQNPRHKITKRGQNVTFRCDPISEHNRLYWYRQTLGQGPEFLTYFQNEAQLEKSRLLSDRFSAERPKGSFSTLEIQRTEQGDSAMYLCASSPPNAGVNEQFFGPGTRLTVL.

In DNA form, the CDR3 reads TGTGCCAGCAGCGTAGGGGGCATCCAAGAGACCCAGTACTTC. It encodes CASSVGGIQETQYF. The J gene is TRBJ2-5, the V gene TRBV9, with D tentatively TRBD1 (5 bases). With 0 bases removed from V and 1 base from J, the gap between germline ends came to 7 bases. Looked up from germline, CDR1 is SGDLS and CDR2 is YYNGEE. The CDR3 spans 14 residues.

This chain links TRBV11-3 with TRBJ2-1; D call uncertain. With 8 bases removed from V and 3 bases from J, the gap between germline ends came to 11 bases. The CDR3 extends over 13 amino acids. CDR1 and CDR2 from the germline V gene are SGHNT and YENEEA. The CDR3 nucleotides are TGTGCCAGCTCCCTGGCTAGCTACAATGAGCAGTTCTTC. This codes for CASSLASYNEQFF.

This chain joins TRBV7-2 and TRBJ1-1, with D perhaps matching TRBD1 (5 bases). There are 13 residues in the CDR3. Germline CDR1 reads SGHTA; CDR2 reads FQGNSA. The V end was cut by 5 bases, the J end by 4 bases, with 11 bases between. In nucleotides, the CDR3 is TGTGCCAGCAGCACCAGGGATGGCACTGAAGCTTTCTTT. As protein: CASSTRDGTEAFF.

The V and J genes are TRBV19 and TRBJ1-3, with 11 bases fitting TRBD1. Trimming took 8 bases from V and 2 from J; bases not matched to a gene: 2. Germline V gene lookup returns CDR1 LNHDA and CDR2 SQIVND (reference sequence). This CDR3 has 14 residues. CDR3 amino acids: CASGQGAAGNTIYF. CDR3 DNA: TGTGCCAGTGGACAGGGGGCGGCTGGAAACACCATATATTTT.

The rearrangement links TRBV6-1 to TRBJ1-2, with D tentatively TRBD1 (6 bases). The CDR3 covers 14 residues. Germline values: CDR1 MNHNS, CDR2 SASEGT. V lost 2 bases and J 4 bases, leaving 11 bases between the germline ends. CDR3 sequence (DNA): TGTGCCAGCAGTGAATTGGACAGCCTCTATGGCTACACCTTC. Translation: CASSELDSLYGYTF.

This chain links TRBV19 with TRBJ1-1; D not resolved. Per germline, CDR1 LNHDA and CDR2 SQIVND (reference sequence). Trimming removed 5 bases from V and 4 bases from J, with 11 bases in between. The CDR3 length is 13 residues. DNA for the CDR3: TGTGCCAGTAGTCGAGACTACGGCACTGAAGCTTTCTTT. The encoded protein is CASSRDYGTEAFF.

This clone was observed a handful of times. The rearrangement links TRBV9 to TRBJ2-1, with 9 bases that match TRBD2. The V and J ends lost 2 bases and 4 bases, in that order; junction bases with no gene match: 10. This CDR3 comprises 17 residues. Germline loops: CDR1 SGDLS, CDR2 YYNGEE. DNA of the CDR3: TGTGCCAGCAGCGTTCCCCGGGAGCGGGGGGAATACAATGAGCAGTTCTTC. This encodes CASSVPRERGEYNEQFF.

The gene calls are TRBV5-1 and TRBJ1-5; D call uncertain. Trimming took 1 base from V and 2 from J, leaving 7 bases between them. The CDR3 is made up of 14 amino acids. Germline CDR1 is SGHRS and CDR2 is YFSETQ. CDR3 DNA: TGCGCCAGCAGCTTGTCAGGCGGCAATCAGCCCCAGCATTTT. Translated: CASSLSGGNQPQHF.

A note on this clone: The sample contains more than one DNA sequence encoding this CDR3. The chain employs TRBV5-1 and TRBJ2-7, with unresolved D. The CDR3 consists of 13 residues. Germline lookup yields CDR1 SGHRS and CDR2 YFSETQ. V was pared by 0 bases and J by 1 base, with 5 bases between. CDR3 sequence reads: CASSLGSSYEQYF. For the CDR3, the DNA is TGCGCCAGCAGCTTGGGTAGTTCCTACGAGCAGTACTTC.

CDR3 region: CASSHSSDSDGYTF. CDR3 DNA: TGTGCCAGCAGCCACTCCTCCGACAGTGATGGCTACACCTTC. The chain uses TRBV3-1 (or the pseudogene TRBV3-2) and TRBJ1-2, with D perhaps TRBD1 (5 bases). From germline, CDR1 is LGHDT and CDR2 YNNKEL (reference sequence). V was trimmed by 3 bases and J by 6 bases, leaving 14 bases between them. The CDR3 totals 14 residues.

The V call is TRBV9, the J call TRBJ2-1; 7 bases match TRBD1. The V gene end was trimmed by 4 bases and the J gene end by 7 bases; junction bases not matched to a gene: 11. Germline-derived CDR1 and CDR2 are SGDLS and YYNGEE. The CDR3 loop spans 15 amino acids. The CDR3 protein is CASSPREGAENEQFF. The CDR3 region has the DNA TGTGCCAGCAGCCCTCGTGAGGGGGCGGAGAATGAGCAGTTCTTC.

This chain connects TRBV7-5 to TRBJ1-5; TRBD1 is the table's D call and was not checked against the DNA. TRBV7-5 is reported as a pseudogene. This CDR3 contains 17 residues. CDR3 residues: CVRSLARDRESNQPQHF. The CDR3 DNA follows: TGTGTCAGAAGCTTAGCTAGGGACAGGGAAAGCAATCAGCCCCAGCATTTT.

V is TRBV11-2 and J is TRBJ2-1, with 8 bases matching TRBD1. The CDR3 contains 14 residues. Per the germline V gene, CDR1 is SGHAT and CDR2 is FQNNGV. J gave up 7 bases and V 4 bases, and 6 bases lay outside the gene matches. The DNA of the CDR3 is TGTGCCAGCAGCTCCCGGACAGGGAAAAATGAGCAGTTCTTC. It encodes CASSSRTGKNEQFF.

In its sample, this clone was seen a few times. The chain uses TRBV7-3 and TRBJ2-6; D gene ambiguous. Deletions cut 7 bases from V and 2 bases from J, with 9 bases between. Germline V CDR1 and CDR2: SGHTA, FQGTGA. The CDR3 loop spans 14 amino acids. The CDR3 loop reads CASMQTPGANVLTF. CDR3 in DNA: TGTGCCAGCATGCAGACTCCTGGGGCCAACGTCCTGACTTTC.

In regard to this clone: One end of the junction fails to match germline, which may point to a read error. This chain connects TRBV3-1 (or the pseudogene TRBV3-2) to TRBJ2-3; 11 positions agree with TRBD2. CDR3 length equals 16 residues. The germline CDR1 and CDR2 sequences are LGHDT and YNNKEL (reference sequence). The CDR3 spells CASRQGSGGAADTQYF. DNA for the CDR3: TGTGCCAGCAGACAAGGTAGCGGGGGGGCCGCAGATACGCAGTATTTT.

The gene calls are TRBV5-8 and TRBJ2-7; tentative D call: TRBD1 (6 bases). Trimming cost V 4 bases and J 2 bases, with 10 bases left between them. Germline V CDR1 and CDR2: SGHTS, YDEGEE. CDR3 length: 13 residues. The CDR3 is CASSPDSTYEQYF. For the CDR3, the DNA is TGTGCCAGCAGCCCGGACAGTACCTACGAGCAGTACTTC.

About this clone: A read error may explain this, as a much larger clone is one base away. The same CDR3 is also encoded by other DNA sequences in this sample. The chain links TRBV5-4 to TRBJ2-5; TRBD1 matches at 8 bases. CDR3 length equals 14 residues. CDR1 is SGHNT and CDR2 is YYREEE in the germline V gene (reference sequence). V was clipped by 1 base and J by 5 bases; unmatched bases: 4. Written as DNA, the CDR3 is TGTGCCAGCAGCTTGCAGGGGGCGGCGGAGACCCAGTACTTC. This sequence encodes CASSLQGAAETQYF.

The CDR3 here is CASRLPLSCRTGYNSPLHF. The DNA of the CDR3 is TGTGCAAGTCGCTTACCCCTATCTTGCCGCACAGGGTATAACTCACCCCTCCACTTT. The chain uses TRBV12-2 and TRBJ1-6; the table calls TRBD1, which could not be checked here. TRBV12-2 is an annotated pseudogene. The CDR3 length is 19 residues.

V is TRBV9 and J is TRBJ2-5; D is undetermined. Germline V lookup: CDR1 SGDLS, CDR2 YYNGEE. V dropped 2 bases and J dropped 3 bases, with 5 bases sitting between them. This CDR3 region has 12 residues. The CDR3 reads CASSVSEETQYF. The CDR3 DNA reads TGTGCCAGCAGCGTTTCGGAAGAGACCCAGTACTTC.

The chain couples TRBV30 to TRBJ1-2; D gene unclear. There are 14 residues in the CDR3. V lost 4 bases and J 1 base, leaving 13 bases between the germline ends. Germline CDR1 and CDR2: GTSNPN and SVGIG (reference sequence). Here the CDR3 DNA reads TGTGCCTGGAACGCGCTAGCGAATAACTATGGCTACACCTTC. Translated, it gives CAWNALANNYGYTF.

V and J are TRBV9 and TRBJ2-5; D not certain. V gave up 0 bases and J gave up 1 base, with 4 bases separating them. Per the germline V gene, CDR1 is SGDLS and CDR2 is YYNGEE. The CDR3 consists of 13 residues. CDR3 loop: CASSVGIQETQYF. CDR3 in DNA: TGTGCCAGCAGCGTAGGTATCCAAGAGACCCAGTACTTC.

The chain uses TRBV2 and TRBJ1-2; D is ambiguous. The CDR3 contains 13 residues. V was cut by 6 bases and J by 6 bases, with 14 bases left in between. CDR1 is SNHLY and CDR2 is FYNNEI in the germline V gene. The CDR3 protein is CASSPVPMDGYTF. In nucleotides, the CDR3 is TGTGCCAGCAGCCCGGTTCCAATGGATGGCTACACCTTC.

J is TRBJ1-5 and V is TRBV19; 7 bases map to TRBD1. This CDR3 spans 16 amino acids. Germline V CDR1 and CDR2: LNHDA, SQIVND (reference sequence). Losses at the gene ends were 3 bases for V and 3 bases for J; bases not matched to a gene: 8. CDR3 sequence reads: CASSILGQGVNQPQHF. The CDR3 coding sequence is TGTGCCAGTAGTATCCTCGGGCAGGGGGTCAATCAGCCCCAGCATTTT.

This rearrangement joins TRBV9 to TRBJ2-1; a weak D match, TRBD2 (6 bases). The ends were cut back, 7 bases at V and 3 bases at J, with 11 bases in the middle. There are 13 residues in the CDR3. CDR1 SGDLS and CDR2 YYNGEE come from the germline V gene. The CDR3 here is CASAAGNYNEQFF. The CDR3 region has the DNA TGTGCCAGCGCGGCGGGGAACTACAATGAGCAGTTCTTC.

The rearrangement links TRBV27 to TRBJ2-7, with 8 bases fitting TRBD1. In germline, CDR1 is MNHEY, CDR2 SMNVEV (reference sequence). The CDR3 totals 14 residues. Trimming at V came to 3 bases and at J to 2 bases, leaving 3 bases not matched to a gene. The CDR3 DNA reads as TGTGCCAGCAGTTTGGTACAGGGGGCCTACGAGCAGTACTTC. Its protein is CASSLVQGAYEQYF.

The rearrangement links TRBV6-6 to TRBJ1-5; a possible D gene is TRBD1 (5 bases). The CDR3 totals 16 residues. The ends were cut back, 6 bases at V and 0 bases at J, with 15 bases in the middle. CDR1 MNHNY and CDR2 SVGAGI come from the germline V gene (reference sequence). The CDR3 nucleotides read TGTGCCAGCAGCCGACAGTCCATCCATAGCAATCAGCCCCAGCATTTT. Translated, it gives CASSRQSIHSNQPQHF.